This T cell receptor (beta chain) emerged from a study of tumor-infiltrating lymphocytes in localized non-small cell lung cancer. The table came from immunoSEQ multiplex PCR; TCRdb's copy has only in-frame clones and leaves some out. The data contain under 15,000 clones, 60% to 85% of them singletons. This CDR3 contains 16 residues. The TCR originated in a human donor with non-small cell lung cancer. The chain has TRBV21-1 and TRBJ2-3; the table names TRBD2, a call not compared with the DNA. TRBV21-1 is classified as a pseudogene. The sample comprised lung tumor tissue. CDR3 amino acids: CASSKFSRDRTDTQYF. CDR3 coding DNA: TGTGCCAGCAGCAAATTTTCGCGGGACCGCACAGATACGCAGTATTTT.